The 7 T cell receptor beta chains below were found in one sample sequenced in a study of T cell responses to AZD1222 COVID-19 vaccine. Measured with immunoSEQ multiplex PCR; TCRdb has only the in-frame clones, and not every one. The table has 92,000 or so clones, about nine tenths seen once. Material: peripheral blood, obtained 28 days after the second AZD1222 dose. Receptor source: an adult who received the AZD1222 COVID-19 vaccine.

The gene calls are TRBV14 and TRBJ2-2, with D possibly matching TRBD2 (5 bases). The V gene lost 0 bases and the J gene lost 3 bases, with 14 bases spanning the gap. This CDR3 has 17 residues. CDR1 and CDR2 from the germline V gene are SGHDN and FVKESK. The CDR3 is CASSQDWGVSYTGELFF. CDR3 DNA: TGTGCCAGCAGCCAAGACTGGGGAGTATCCTACACCGGGGAGCTGTTTTTT.

Only one count was recorded for this clone. The J gene is TRBJ1-2, the V gene TRBV28; D not resolved. Germline V CDR1 and CDR2: MDHEN, SYDVKM. This CDR3 region has 11 residues. Trimming cost V 5 bases and J 7 bases, with 8 bases left between them. CDR3 region: CASSLGGGYTF. CDR3 sequence (DNA): TGTGCCAGCAGTCTAGGTGGTGGCTACACCTTC.

The chain is built from TRBV3-1 (or the pseudogene TRBV3-2) and TRBJ1-2; D is ambiguous. The CDR3 totals 17 residues. Germline V gives CDR1 LGHDT, CDR2 YNNKEL (reference sequence). The V end was cut by 2 bases, the J end by 2 bases, with 18 bases between. CDR3 amino acids: CASSQKITAGSNYGYTF. The CDR3 DNA reads as TGTGCCAGCAGCCAAAAAATTACAGCTGGGTCCAACTATGGCTACACCTTC.

The rearrangement uses TRBV7-7 and TRBJ1-1; no definite D call. Germline values: CDR1 SSHAT, CDR2 FNYEAQ (reference sequence). The V end lost 5 bases, the J end lost 4 bases, and 17 bases lay between the germline ends. CDR3 length equals 15 residues. For the CDR3, the DNA is TGTGCCAGCAGCCCTCTGACCGTTAGTGGCACTGAAGCTTTCTTT. This codes for CASSPLTVSGTEAFF.

The rearrangement uses TRBV7-6 and TRBJ2-1; TRBD1 might be the D (6 bases). V was trimmed by 4 bases and J by 4 bases, leaving 17 bases between them. Germline CDR1 reads SGHVS; CDR2 reads FNYEAQ. The CDR3 covers 16 residues. CDR3 coding DNA: TGTGCCAGCAGCTCCCATGAGGGGGAAGGGTACAATGAGCAGTTCTTC. Its protein product is CASSSHEGEGYNEQFF.

V is TRBV12-3 or TRBV12-4 and J is TRBJ2-2, with D maybe TRBD2 (5 bases). Trimming cost V 10 bases and J 6 bases, with 6 bases left between them. This CDR3 is 10 amino acids long. The CDR3 loop is CATSSGELFF. In DNA, the CDR3 is TGTGCCACTAGCTCCGGGGAGCTGTTTTTT.

The chain combines TRBV19 with TRBJ1-2, with D perhaps TRBD1 (6 bases). Germline CDR1 and CDR2: LNHDA and SQIVND (reference sequence). This CDR3 comprises 16 residues. Trimming took off 5 bases at V and 5 bases at J, with 21 bases between the two ends. The CDR3 spells CASSEKSGVNRYGYTF. The DNA for the CDR3 is TGTGCCAGTAGTGAAAAATCAGGGGTCAATAGGTATGGCTACACCTTC.